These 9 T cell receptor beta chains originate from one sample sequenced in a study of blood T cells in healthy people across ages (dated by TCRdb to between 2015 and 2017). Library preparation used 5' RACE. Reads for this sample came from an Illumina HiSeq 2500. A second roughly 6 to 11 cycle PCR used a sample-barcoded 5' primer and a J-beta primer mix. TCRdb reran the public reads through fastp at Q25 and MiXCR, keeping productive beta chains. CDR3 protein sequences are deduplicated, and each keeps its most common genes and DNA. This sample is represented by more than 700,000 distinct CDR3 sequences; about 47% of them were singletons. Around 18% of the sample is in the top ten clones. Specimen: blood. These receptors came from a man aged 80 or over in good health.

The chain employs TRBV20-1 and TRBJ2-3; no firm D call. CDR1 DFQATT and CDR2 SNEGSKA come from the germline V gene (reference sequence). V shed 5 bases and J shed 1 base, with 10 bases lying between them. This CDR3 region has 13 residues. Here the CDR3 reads CSAAPGGTDTQYF. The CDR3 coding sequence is TGCAGTGCTGCCCCCGGAGGCACAGATACGCAGTATTTT.

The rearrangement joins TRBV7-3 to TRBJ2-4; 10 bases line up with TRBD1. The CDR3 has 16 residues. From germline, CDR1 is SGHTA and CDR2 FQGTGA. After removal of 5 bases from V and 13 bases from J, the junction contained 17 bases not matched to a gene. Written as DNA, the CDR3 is TGTGCCAGCAGCATATACGGGACAGGGGCTTTACGGGAGCAGTACTTC. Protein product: CASSIYGTGALREQYF.

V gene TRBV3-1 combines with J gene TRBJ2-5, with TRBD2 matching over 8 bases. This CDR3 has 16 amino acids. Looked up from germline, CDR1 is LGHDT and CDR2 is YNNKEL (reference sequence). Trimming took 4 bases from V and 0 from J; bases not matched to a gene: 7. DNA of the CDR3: TGTGCCAGCAGCCTACCACTAGCGGTGTACCAAGAGACCCAGTACTTC. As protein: CASSLPLAVYQETQYF.

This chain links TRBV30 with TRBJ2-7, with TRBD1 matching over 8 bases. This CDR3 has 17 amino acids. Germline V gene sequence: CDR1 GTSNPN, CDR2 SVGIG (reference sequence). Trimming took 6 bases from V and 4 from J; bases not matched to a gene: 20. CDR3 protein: CACTPRELGTGGYEQYF. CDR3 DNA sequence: TGTGCCTGTACGCCGCGAGAGTTAGGGACAGGAGGTTACGAGCAGTACTTC. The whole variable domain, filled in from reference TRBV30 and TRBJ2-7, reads SQTIHQWPATLVQPVGSPLSLECTVEGTSNPNLYWYRQAAGRGLQLLFYSVGIGQISSEVPQNLSASRPQDRQFILSSKKLLLSDSGFYLCACTPRELGTGGYEQYFGPGTRLTVT.

The CDR3 is CASSSTTGVKWNQPQHF. CDR3 DNA: TGTGCCAGCAGCTCGACGACAGGGGTAAAGTGGAATCAGCCCCAGCATTTT. V and J are TRBV7-2 and TRBJ1-5; TRBD1 aligns across 8 bases. The trim removed 4 bases at V and 4 bases at J, leaving 12 bases unmatched. From germline, CDR1 is SGHTA and CDR2 FQGNSA. The CDR3 totals 17 residues. Supplemented by reference TRBV7-2 and TRBJ1-5, the full variable domain reads GAGVSQSPSNKVTEKGKDVELRCDPISGHTALYWYRQSLGQGLEFLIYFQGNSAPDKSGLPSDRFSAERTGGSVSTLTIQRTQQEDSAVYLCASSSTTGVKWNQPQHFGDGTRLSIL.

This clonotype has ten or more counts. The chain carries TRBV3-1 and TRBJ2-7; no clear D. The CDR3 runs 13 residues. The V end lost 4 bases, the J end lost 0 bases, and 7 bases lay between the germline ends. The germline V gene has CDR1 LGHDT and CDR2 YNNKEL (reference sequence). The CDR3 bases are TGTGCCAGCAGCCCAGAGAGCTCCTACGAGCAGTACTTC. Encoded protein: CASSPESSYEQYF.

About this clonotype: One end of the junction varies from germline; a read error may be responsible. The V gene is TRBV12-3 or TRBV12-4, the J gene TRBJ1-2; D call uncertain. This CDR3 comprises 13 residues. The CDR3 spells CASSVAVNNGYTF. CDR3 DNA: TGTGCCAGCAGTGTAGCGGTAAATAATGGCTACACCTTC.

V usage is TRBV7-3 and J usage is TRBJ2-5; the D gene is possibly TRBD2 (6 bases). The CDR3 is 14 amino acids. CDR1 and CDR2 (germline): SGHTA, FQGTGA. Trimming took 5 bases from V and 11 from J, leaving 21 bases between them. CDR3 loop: CASSPRGITGEQYF. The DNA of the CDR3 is TGTGCCAGCAGCCCTCGGGGGATTACGGGTGAGCAGTACTTC.

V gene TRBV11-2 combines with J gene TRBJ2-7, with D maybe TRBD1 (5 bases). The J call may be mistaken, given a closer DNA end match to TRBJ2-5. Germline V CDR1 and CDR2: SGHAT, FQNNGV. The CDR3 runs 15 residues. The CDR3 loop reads CASSLSQGNGETQYF. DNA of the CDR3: TGTGCCAGCAGCTTGAGTCAGGGAAACGGAGAGACCCAGTACTTC.